This TCR beta chain was identified during a study of persistence of HIV-infected CD4 T cells. Sequencing used immunoSEQ version 4 in survey mode. The table came from immunoSEQ multiplex PCR; TCRdb's copy has only in-frame clones and leaves some out. The sample records about 41,000 clones, about 80% being singletons. Overlapping HIV-1 Gag 15-mer peptides at about 1 ug per peptide per mL were used. Memory cells lacking CD40L and CD69 with high CD45RO were sorted. Trimming took 3 bases from V and 9 from J, leaving 18 bases between them. Germline CDR1 SGHDN, CDR2 FVKESK. The CDR3 consists of 15 residues. Concerning this clone itself: Its antigen is not known.

The sample consisted of CD4+ T cells sorted from PBMCs after approximately 19-hour stimulation, taken from a patient who received antiretroviral therapy. The source of this sequence is an adult man with HIV who was CMV-seropositive. The chain has TRBV14 and TRBJ2-1, with D perhaps given as TRBD1 or TRBD2 (5 bases each). The CDR3 coding sequence is TGTGCCAGCAGCCATGCCGGGCCTGGGGGTGGTGAGCAGTTCTTC. This sequence encodes CASSHAGPGGGEQFF. The full variable domain, in which reference TRBV14 and TRBJ2-1 provide the parts outside the CDR3, is EAGVTQFPSHSVIEKGQTVTLRCDPISGHDNLYWYRRVMGKEIKFLLHFVKESKQDESGMPNNRFLAERTGGTYSTLKVQPAELEDSGVYFCASSHAGPGGGEQFFGPGTRLTVL.